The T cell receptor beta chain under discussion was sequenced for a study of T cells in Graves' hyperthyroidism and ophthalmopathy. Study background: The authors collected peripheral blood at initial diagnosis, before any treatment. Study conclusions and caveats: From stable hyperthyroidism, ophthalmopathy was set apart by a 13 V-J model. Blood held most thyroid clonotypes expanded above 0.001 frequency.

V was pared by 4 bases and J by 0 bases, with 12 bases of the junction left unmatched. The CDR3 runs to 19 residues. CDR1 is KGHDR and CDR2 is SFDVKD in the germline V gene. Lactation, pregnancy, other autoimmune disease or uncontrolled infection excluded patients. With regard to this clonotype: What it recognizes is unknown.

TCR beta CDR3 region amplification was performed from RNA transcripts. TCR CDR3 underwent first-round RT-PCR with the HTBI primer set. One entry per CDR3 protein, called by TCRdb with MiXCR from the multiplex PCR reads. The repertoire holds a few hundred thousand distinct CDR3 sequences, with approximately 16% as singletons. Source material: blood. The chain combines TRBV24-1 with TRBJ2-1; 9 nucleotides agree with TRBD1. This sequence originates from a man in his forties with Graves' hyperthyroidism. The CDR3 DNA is TGTGCCACCAGTGACCCCCGGGACAGGGTTTTAAGCTCCTACAATGAGCAGTTCTTC. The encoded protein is CATSDPRDRVLSSYNEQFF.